One T cell receptor (beta chain) is described in this entry. Its specificity is not known. The source of the sample is a study of blood T cells in healthy people across ages. Through a sample-barcoded 5' primer and a J-beta primer mix, a second PCR was run for roughly 7 to 12 cycles. A template-switch adaptor with 12 random nucleotides tagged each cDNA molecule. TCRdb itself ran the 5' RACE reads through MiXCR, one entry per CDR3 protein. The data contain some 1 million distinct CDR3 sequences, under 55% of them singletons. Broader study findings: Strong correlation linked observed beta diversity and percent naive T cells. Diversity estimates from one million T cells were considered underestimates. Naive CD4+ cell counts and diversity both ran higher in long-lived than in aged donors.

The specimen was blood. The clonotype was recovered from a woman aged 55-70 years in good health.

The CDR3 here is CAREGYYEQYF. The CDR3 DNA reads as TGTGCCAGGGAGGGGTACTACGAGCAGTACTTC. The rearrangement uses TRBV13 and TRBJ2-4; D may be TRBD2 (6 bases). The DNA matches TRBJ2-7 better at its end, which makes the J call doubtful. The CDR3 is 11 residues long. Per the germline V gene, CDR1 is PRHDT and CDR2 is FYEKMQ (reference sequence).